Listed here is a single TCR beta chain. This record comes from a study of patients and donors after allogeneic stem cell transplantation. This CDR3 is built from 13 residues. Trimming took 0 bases from V and 2 from J, leaving 2 bases between them. Germline lookup yields CDR1 MNHEY and CDR2 SVGAGI. TCRdb fed the RT-PCR reads into MiXCR, producing one record per CDR3 protein. The profile covers about a million distinct CDR3 sequences, with roughly 17% appearing a single time and around 6% taken by the ten largest. V is TRBV6-5 and J is TRBJ2-1; D not resolved. The sequence was collected from a human donor who was either an allogeneic HSCT recipient or a stem cell or donor lymphocyte infusion donor (not recorded which). It is not recorded whose cells these are; they may come from a transplant donor. Sequencing was carried out using blood, either unsorted or a sorted T cell fraction (not recorded which). CDR3 sequence: CASSYSAYNEQFF. CDR3 coding DNA: TGTGCCAGCAGTTACTCCGCCTACAATGAGCAGTTCTTC.